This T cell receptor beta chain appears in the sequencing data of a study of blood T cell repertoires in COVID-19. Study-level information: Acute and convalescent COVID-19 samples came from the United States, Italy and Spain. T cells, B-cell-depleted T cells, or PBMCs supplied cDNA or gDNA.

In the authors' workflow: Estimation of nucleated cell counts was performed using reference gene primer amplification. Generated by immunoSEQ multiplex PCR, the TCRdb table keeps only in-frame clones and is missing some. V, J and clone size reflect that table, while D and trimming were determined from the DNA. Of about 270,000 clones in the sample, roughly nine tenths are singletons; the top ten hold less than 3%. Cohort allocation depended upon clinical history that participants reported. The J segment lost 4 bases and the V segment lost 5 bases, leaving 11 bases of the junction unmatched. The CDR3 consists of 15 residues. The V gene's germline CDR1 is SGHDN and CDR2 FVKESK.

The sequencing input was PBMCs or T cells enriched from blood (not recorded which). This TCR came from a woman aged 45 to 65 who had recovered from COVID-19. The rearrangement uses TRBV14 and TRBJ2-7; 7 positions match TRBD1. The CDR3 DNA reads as TGTGCCAGCAGCTTCCGGGACAGCCTCCTTTACGAGCAGTACTTC. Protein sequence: CASSFRDSLLYEQYF.